This TCR beta chain is drawn from a study of blood T cell repertoires in COVID-19. Germline V gene data show CDR1 as SGHTA and CDR2 as FQGNSA. The CDR3 covers 14 residues. Trimming pared 5 bases from V and 8 bases from J, leaving 18 bases between. In the study's own analysis: Reference gene primer amplification in the assay estimated nucleated cell counts. Profiling relied on immunoSEQ multiplex PCR, and the TCRdb table lists in-frame clones only, not all of them. V, J and clone size were drawn from that table, and D and trimming were deduced from the DNA. The table records over 200,000 clones, approximately 90% of them present only once.

The V and J genes are TRBV7-2 and TRBJ1-2; D unresolved. The sequenced sample consisted of peripheral blood. This clonotype was obtained from a woman in her thirties or forties who had recovered from COVID-19. The CDR3 loop reads CASSPAGSGFGYTF. DNA for the CDR3: TGTGCCAGCAGCCCCGCCGGGTCGGGGTTCGGCTACACCTTC.